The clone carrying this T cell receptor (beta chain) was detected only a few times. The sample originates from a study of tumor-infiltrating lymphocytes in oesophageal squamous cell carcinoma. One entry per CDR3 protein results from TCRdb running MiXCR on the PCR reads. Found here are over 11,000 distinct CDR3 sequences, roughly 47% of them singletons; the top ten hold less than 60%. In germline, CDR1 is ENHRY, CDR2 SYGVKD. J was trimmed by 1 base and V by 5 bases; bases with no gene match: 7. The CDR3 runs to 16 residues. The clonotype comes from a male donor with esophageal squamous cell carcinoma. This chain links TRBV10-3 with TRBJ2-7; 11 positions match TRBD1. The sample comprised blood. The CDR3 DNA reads TGTGCCATCAGTTCATCCGGGACAGGGGGTTCCTACGAGCAGTACTTC. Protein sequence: CAISSSGTGGSYEQYF.